Shown below are 29 T cell receptor beta chains from a single sample sequenced in a study of T-cell reconstitution after alpha-beta-depleted transplantation in children. Preparing the TCRbeta library involved the use of unique molecular identifiers. TCRdb redid the calling of the PCR reads with MiXCR, one entry per CDR3 protein. Of more than 200,000 distinct CDR3 sequences listed, approximately 24% were seen once; the top ten hold 4.8%. This sample comprised PBMCs, mostly from graft donor cells, obtained 360 days after TCRalphabeta/CD19-depleted stem cell transplant. The origin of the receptors is a female patient aged 2-10 years who had a stem cell transplant for congenital amegakaryocytic thrombocytopenia, so the T cells may come from the graft donor.

This clonotype was observed a few times. This sequence joins TRBV12-3 or TRBV12-4 and TRBJ2-7, with a tentative D call TRBD2 (5 bases). V was shortened by 3 bases and J by 1 base, with 10 bases between the two germline ends. This CDR3 region has 14 residues. The CDR3 sequence is CASSFEGVSYEQYF. DNA of the CDR3: TGTGCCAGCAGTTTTGAGGGCGTGTCCTACGAGCAGTACTTC.

V gene TRBV7-3 combines with J gene TRBJ2-1; unclear D gene. CDR1 and CDR2 from the germline V gene are SGHTA and FQGTGA. Trimming removed 2 bases from V and 7 bases from J, with 12 bases in between. CDR3 length: 14 residues. The CDR3 DNA follows: TGTGCCAGCAGCTTAGGGCGGAAAAAAAATGAGCAGTTCTTC. Translated: CASSLGRKKNEQFF.

This rearrangement joins TRBV28 to TRBJ1-6; no clear D. Germline V gene sequence: CDR1 MDHEN, CDR2 SYDVKM. V was pared by 3 bases and J by 14 bases, with 20 bases between. This CDR3 spans 15 amino acids. CDR3 sequence (DNA): TGTGCCAGCAGTTTCCGACTCAGGACGATTCATGCCCTCCACTTT. This translates into CASSFRLRTIHALHF.

The genes are TRBV9 and TRBJ2-7; D call uncertain. This CDR3 is built from 14 residues. Germline V gene lookup returns CDR1 SGDLS and CDR2 YYNGEE. V was pared by 0 bases and J by 2 bases, with 9 bases between. CDR3 region: CASSVDYRTYEQYF. The CDR3 nucleotides read TGTGCCAGCAGCGTAGATTACCGAACCTACGAGCAGTACTTC.

This clonotype was detected only a few times. The chain recombines TRBV10-3 with TRBJ2-1, with TRBD2 matching 12 bases. V was pared by 6 bases and J by 9 bases, with 21 bases of the junction left unmatched. The CDR3 length is 19 residues. From germline, CDR1 is ENHRY and CDR2 SYGVKD. The CDR3 here is CAISLEPIYSSGRAGEQFF. Here the CDR3 DNA reads TGTGCCATCAGCCTAGAACCCATCTACTCTAGCGGGAGGGCAGGTGAGCAGTTCTTC.

The chain is built from TRBV6-2 or TRBV6-3 and TRBJ2-3; the match to TRBD2 covers 10 bases. This CDR3 has 20 residues. The V segment lost 5 bases and the J segment 6 bases; nucleotides outside the gene matches: 23. Germline V lookup: CDR1 MNHEY, CDR2 SVGEGT. The CDR3 here is CASSPIIPQLKRGGHDTQYF. DNA for the CDR3: TGTGCCAGCAGTCCCATAATCCCCCAATTGAAGCGGGGGGGCCATGATACGCAGTATTTT.

This clonotype was counted only a few times. V usage is TRBV7-9 and J usage is TRBJ2-7; D possibly corresponds to TRBD2 (5 bases). Germline assignment: CDR1 SEHNR and CDR2 FQNEAQ (reference sequence). V lost 5 bases and J lost 6, with 17 bases in between. This CDR3 contains 14 residues. CDR3 DNA sequence: TGTGCCAGCAGCCAGGAACTAGGCGGTAGCGAGCAGTACTTC. Amino acid sequence: CASSQELGGSEQYF.

This clonotype was seen at least ten times. The chain recombines TRBV10-3 with TRBJ2-3, with 8 bases aligning to TRBD2. CDR1 ENHRY and CDR2 SYGVKD come from the germline V gene. CDR3 size: 13 residues. J gave up 1 base and V 8 bases, and 2 bases lay outside the gene matches. The CDR3 reads CAIQTSGTDTQYF. CDR3 in DNA: TGTGCCATCCAGACTAGCGGCACAGATACGCAGTATTTT.

V gene TRBV15 combines with J gene TRBJ2-2; no reliable D call. The germline CDR1 and CDR2 sequences are LNHNV and YYDKDF (reference sequence). This CDR3 region has 15 residues. The V gene lost 8 bases and the J gene lost 1 base, with 14 bases spanning the gap. The CDR3: CATCAPQQNTGELFF. CDR3 in DNA: TGTGCCACCTGCGCCCCCCAGCAGAACACCGGGGAGCTGTTTTTT.

The genes are TRBV4-3 and TRBJ2-1; weak D call: TRBD2 (6 bases). The V end lost 1 base, the J end lost 3 bases, and 16 bases lay between the germline ends. CDR3 length: 17 residues. The germline CDR1 and CDR2 sequences are LGHNA and YSLEER. The CDR3 loop reads CASSQAFEAGIYNEQFF. The CDR3 DNA reads TGCGCCAGCAGCCAAGCGTTTGAAGCGGGTATCTACAATGAGCAGTTCTTC.

This chain connects TRBV2 to TRBJ2-7; 11 nucleotides agree with TRBD1. V was pared by 7 bases and J by 6 bases, with 8 bases of the junction left unmatched. CDR3 length equals 14 residues. CDR1 and CDR2 (germline): SNHLY, FYNNEI. CDR3 nucleotide sequence: TGTGCCAGCACCCCAGGGACAGGGGGACTCGAGCAGTACTTC. It codes for CASTPGTGGLEQYF. Combining the CDR3 with reference TRBV2 and TRBJ2-7 gives the whole variable domain EPEVTQTPSHQVTQMGQEVILRCVPISNHLYFYWYRQILGQKVEFLVSFYNNEISEKSEIFDDQFSVERPDGSNFTLKIRSTKLEDSAMYFCASTPGTGGLEQYFGPGTRLTVT.

The chain combines TRBV11-2 with TRBJ2-5; TRBD2 is a possible D gene (6 bases). This CDR3 region has 11 residues. Trimming took off 6 bases at V and 7 bases at J, with 9 bases between the two ends. Germline-derived CDR1 and CDR2 are SGHAT and FQNNGV. In DNA form, the CDR3 reads TGTGCCAGCAGTCACGGGGGGACCCAGTACTTC. Protein sequence: CASSHGGTQYF.

This clonotype was seen a few times. This chain uses TRBV5-5 with TRBJ1-2, with 8 bases aligning to TRBD1. The CDR3 runs to 16 residues. V was pared by 2 bases and J by 3 bases, with 9 bases of the junction left unmatched. CDR1 is SGHKS and CDR2 is YYEKEE in the germline V gene (reference sequence). Here the CDR3 DNA reads TGTGCCAGCAGCTTTCTTCCGGGACAGGTGGACTATGGCTACACCTTC. Translating it yields CASSFLPGQVDYGYTF.

In this sample, this clonotype turned up a few times. The J gene is TRBJ2-5, the V gene TRBV7-2; D remains ambiguous. The CDR3 sequence is 14 residues long. Germline CDR1 SGHTA, CDR2 FQGNSA. The V end was cut by 1 base, the J end by 0 bases, with 6 bases between. The CDR3 region has the DNA TGTGCCAGCAGCTTAGACTCGTACCAAGAGACCCAGTACTTC. Translating it yields CASSLDSYQETQYF.

The V gene is TRBV3-1, the J gene TRBJ1-4; D gene unclear. The CDR3 consists of 15 residues. V lost 5 bases to trimming and J lost 5 bases, with 15 bases between them. Germline V gene sequence: CDR1 LGHDT, CDR2 YNNKEL (reference sequence). For the CDR3, the DNA is TGTGCCAGCAGCTATCGGCCCACCGGGAATGAAAAACTGTTTTTT. Amino acids: CASSYRPTGNEKLFF.

This clonotype was seen at least ten times. V gene TRBV12-3 or TRBV12-4 combines with J gene TRBJ1-1, with unresolved D. This CDR3 has 12 residues. The ends were cut back, 2 bases at V and 4 bases at J, with 5 bases in the middle. As DNA, the CDR3 is TGTGCCAGCAGTTTAATGGGCACTGAAGCTTTCTTT. Translation gives CASSLMGTEAFF.

This clonotype was counted between two and nine times. The rearrangement joins TRBV12-3 or TRBV12-4 to TRBJ2-3; TRBD2 might be the D (7 bases). The CDR3 covers 15 residues. Trimming pared 8 bases from V and 3 bases from J, leaving 18 bases between. CDR3 nucleotide sequence: TGTGCCAGCCTCGGGGGGCTTTCTGGGACAGATACGCAGTATTTT. Its translation is CASLGGLSGTDTQYF.

CDR3 in DNA: TGTGCCAGCAGCTGGTCCAGGGGACAAGAGACCCAGTACTTC. Its translation is CASSWSRGQETQYF. The chain joins TRBV7-8 to TRBJ2-5, with a weak D call TRBD1 (6 bases). Looked up from germline, CDR1 is SGHVS and CDR2 is FQNEAQ. CDR3 length: 14 amino acids. Trimming took 4 bases from V and 2 from J, leaving 11 bases between them.

In this sample, this clonotype turned up many times. The chain employs TRBV11-2 and TRBJ2-1; TRBD1 agrees at 9 bases. The germline V gene has CDR1 SGHAT and CDR2 FQNNGV. This CDR3 region has 16 residues. V shed 4 bases and J 3 bases; nucleotides not matched to a gene: 7. The CDR3 protein is CASSSNRGLIYNEQFF. CDR3 coding DNA: TGTGCCAGCAGCTCGAACAGGGGGCTAATCTACAATGAGCAGTTCTTC.

The rearrangement uses TRBV7-9 and TRBJ1-2; possible D gene TRBD1, 5 bases. CDR1 and CDR2 from the germline V gene are SEHNR and FQNEAQ (reference sequence). V shed 6 bases and J shed 2 bases, with 10 bases lying between them. There are 13 residues in the CDR3. The DNA of the CDR3 is TGTGCCAGCAGTTCCCCAGGGAACTATGGCTACACCTTC. It codes for CASSSPGNYGYTF.

This clonotype was found a few times. The chain couples TRBV5-1 to TRBJ2-7; 14 nucleotides agree with TRBD2. This CDR3 contains 15 residues. With 4 bases clipped from V and 3 bases from J, the junction kept 3 bases outside the gene matches. The germline V gene has CDR1 SGHRS and CDR2 YFSETQ. The CDR3 sequence: CASSGGLAGVYEQYF. CDR3 in DNA: TGCGCCAGCAGCGGGGGACTAGCGGGAGTCTACGAGCAGTACTTC.

This clonotype came up a few times. The rearrangement joins TRBV28 to TRBJ2-7; no reliable D call. The germline V gene has CDR1 MDHEN and CDR2 SYDVKM. The CDR3 sequence is 12 residues long. Trimming stripped 3 bases from V and 9 bases from J, with 12 bases between. This CDR3 reads CASSFGGVSQYF. As DNA, the CDR3 is TGTGCCAGCAGTTTCGGTGGCGTGTCGCAGTACTTC.

Here the CDR3 reads CATSDPTGTSYNEQFF. The CDR3 DNA is TGTGCCACCAGTGATCCCACCGGGACATCCTACAATGAGCAGTTCTTC. The rearrangement links TRBV24-1 to TRBJ2-1; D is perhaps TRBD1 (6 bases). There are 16 residues in the CDR3. Germline lookup yields CDR1 KGHDR and CDR2 SFDVKD. Trimming removed 3 bases from V and 1 base from J, with 12 bases in between.

This clonotype was observed a handful of times. This chain connects TRBV2 to TRBJ1-2; D not certain. Germline CDR1 and CDR2: SNHLY and FYNNEI. The ends were cut back, 8 bases at V and 7 bases at J, with 8 bases in the middle. CDR3 size: 10 residues. The CDR3 sequence: CASRESGYTF. In DNA, the CDR3 is TGTGCCAGCCGGGAGAGTGGCTACACCTTC.

The rearrangement uses TRBV12-3 or TRBV12-4 and TRBJ2-3, with no clear D. Trimming cost V 6 bases and J 6 bases, with 13 bases left between them. The CDR3 is 13 amino acids. CDR3 amino acids: CASSSARVDTQYF. In DNA, the CDR3 is TGTGCCAGCAGCAGTGCCCGGGTTGATACGCAGTATTTT.

This clonotype appeared a few times. The chain uses TRBV12-3 or TRBV12-4 and TRBJ2-1, with 10 bases matching TRBD1. The CDR3 has 15 residues. The V and J ends lost 5 bases and 7 bases, in that order; junction bases with no gene match: 8. The CDR3 region is CASSEDRGLLNEQFF. In nucleotides, the CDR3 is TGTGCCAGCAGTGAGGACAGGGGGTTGTTGAATGAGCAGTTCTTC.

The chain carries TRBV6-5 and TRBJ2-1; 9 bases line up with TRBD2. V shed 2 bases and J 4 bases; nucleotides not matched to a gene: 6. The CDR3 runs to 16 residues. Germline V lookup: CDR1 MNHEY, CDR2 SVGAGI. This chain's CDR3 is CASSYESSGTYNEQFF. Here the CDR3 DNA reads TGTGCCAGCAGTTACGAGTCTAGCGGGACATACAATGAGCAGTTCTTC.

This clonotype has ten or more counts. CDR3 DNA: TGCGCCAGCAGCCAAGTGCCGGGGAGGGAAGAGACCCAGTACTTC. It encodes CASSQVPGREETQYF. The rearrangement links TRBV4-1 to TRBJ2-5, with 7 bases lining up with TRBD2. Germline trimming cut 1 base from V and 3 bases from J; bases unmatched to any gene: 5. CDR1 is MGHRA, CDR2 YSYEKL, per germline. The CDR3 contains 15 residues.

This chain links TRBV29-1 with TRBJ2-3, with D unclear. CDR3 size: 15 residues. V was cut by 3 bases and J by 4 bases, with 17 bases left in between. Germline V gives CDR1 SQVTM, CDR2 ANQGSEA. CDR3 loop: CSVDPDGFRSDTQYF. Written as DNA, the CDR3 is TGCAGCGTTGACCCGGATGGGTTTAGGTCAGATACGCAGTATTTT.